The 23 T cell receptor beta chains listed next were all sequenced from one sample in a study of cytomegalovirus exposure and HLA in healthy donors. Use of 60 Vbeta and 13 Jbeta primers characterized the PCR. Method: immunoSEQ multiplex PCR; TCRdb's copy keeps in-frame clones and lacks some. Of more than 150,000 clones listed, approximately 82% are singletons. The sequenced sample consisted of PBMCs. The receptors were gathered from a girl aged 2-9 years in good health and CMV-seropositive.

This chain links TRBV29-1 with TRBJ2-7; D might be TRBD2 (7 bases). The V end was cut by 7 bases, the J end by 1 base, with 11 bases between. The CDR3 consists of 12 residues. Germline CDR1 and CDR2: SQVTM and ANQGSEA. The CDR3 sequence is CSAGGESYEQYF. The CDR3 DNA sequence: TGCAGCGCGGGGGGCGAATCCTACGAGCAGTACTTC.

The V gene is TRBV11-2, the J gene TRBJ1-2, with 11 bases fitting TRBD1. Unmatched junction bases numbered 8, after V lost 4 bases and J lost 4 bases. This CDR3 comprises 16 residues. Germline V lookup: CDR1 SGHAT, CDR2 FQNNGV. The CDR3 nucleotides are TGTGCCAGCAGCTCACCTGGACAGGGGGCACCCTATGGCTACACCTTC. Translating it yields CASSSPGQGAPYGYTF.

The rearrangement joins TRBV30 to TRBJ2-1; 9 bases agree with TRBD2. V lost 1 base and J lost 8; bases outside the gene matches: 12. CDR1 is GTSNPN and CDR2 is SVGIG in the germline V gene (reference sequence). The CDR3 spans 16 residues. As DNA, the CDR3 is TGTGCCTGGAGTGCGGTAGCGGGGGACCTCGGGGATGAGCAGTTCTTC. Translation gives CAWSAVAGDLGDEQFF.

The CDR3, as DNA: TGTGCCAGCAGCTCCTCTTTTCCACTGGCGGGGGAGCAGTACTTC. Translated: CASSSSFPLAGEQYF. The chain links TRBV5-5 to TRBJ2-7, with D possibly matching TRBD2 (6 bases). This CDR3 spans 15 amino acids. CDR1 is SGHKS, CDR2 YYEKEE, per germline (reference sequence). V shed 3 bases and J shed 7 bases, with 20 bases lying between them.

The chain links TRBV7-2 to TRBJ2-3; 10 nucleotides line up with TRBD2. CDR1 is SGHTA, CDR2 FQGNSA, per germline. This CDR3 comprises 19 residues. V lost 4 bases and J lost 2; bases outside the gene matches: 15. The CDR3 DNA reads TGTGCCAGCAGCTACGACTATTTCCTAGCGGGGGAGCTCACAGATACGCAGTATTTT. It yields the protein CASSYDYFLAGELTDTQYF.

The genes are TRBV21-1 and TRBJ2-7; the D call TRBD1 from the table was never checked on the DNA. TRBV21-1 has pseudogene status. The CDR3 totals 13 residues. CDR3 protein: CASSKGTGGEQYF. In DNA form, the CDR3 reads TGTGCCAGCAGCAAAGGGACAGGGGGCGAGCAGTACTTC.

Details on this clone: One end of the junction fails to match germline, which may point to a read error. The same CDR3 is also encoded by other DNA sequences in this sample. The CDR3 protein is CASINSGQASYEQYF. The CDR3 DNA reads as TGTGCCAGCATAAATTCCGGACAGGCATCCTACGAACAGTACTTC. The rearrangement uses TRBV28 and TRBJ2-7; 7 bases line up with TRBD1. This CDR3 region has 15 residues. Germline CDR1 is MDHEN and CDR2 is SYDVKM.

Of note for this clone: The same CDR3 arises from other DNA sequences in this sample as well. The chain uses TRBV6-5 and TRBJ2-3; D might be TRBD2 (7 bases). The germline CDR1 and CDR2 sequences are MNHEY and SVGAGI. Trimming pared 2 bases from V and 0 bases from J, leaving 9 bases between. This CDR3 has 15 residues. This CDR3 reads CASSYGGASTDTQYF. The CDR3 region has the DNA TGTGCCAGCAGTTACGGGGGGGCTAGCACAGATACGCAGTATTTT.

The chain combines TRBV12-2 with TRBJ2-6; the table's D call of TRBD1 was not tested on the DNA. TRBV12-2 is described as a pseudogene. The CDR3 loop spans 17 amino acids. CDR3 nucleotide sequence: TGTGCAAGTCGCTCGGACAGGATTTTTTCTGGGGCCAACGTCCTGACTTTC. The encoded protein is CASRSDRIFSGANVLTF.

The J gene is TRBJ2-3, the V gene TRBV4-1; D not resolved. Trimming cost V 4 bases and J 6 bases, with 14 bases left between them. The CDR3 extends over 14 amino acids. CDR1 and CDR2 (germline): MGHRA, YSYEKL. The CDR3 region is CASSPPQAGDTQYF. CDR3 nucleotides: TGCGCCAGCAGCCCCCCGCAGGCTGGGGATACGCAGTATTTT.

The chain employs TRBV19 and TRBJ1-6; 8 bases fit TRBD1. Looked up from germline, CDR1 is LNHDA and CDR2 is SQIVND (reference sequence). After removal of 8 bases from V and 7 bases from J, the junction contained 10 bases not matched to a gene. This CDR3 comprises 15 residues. CDR3 DNA: TGTGCCAGTGGTACGGACAGGGAAAGGAATTCACCCCTCCACTTT. This codes for CASGTDRERNSPLHF.

The chain combines TRBV29-1 with TRBJ2-5; 7 nucleotides agree with TRBD1. Germline V lookup: CDR1 SQVTM, CDR2 ANQGSEA. The J segment lost 0 bases and the V segment lost 7 bases, leaving 11 bases of the junction unmatched. The CDR3 spans 15 residues. CDR3 sequence: CSAPHPGTDQETQYF. DNA for the CDR3: TGCAGCGCCCCCCACCCCGGGACAGACCAAGAGACCCAGTACTTC.

This chain joins TRBV2 and TRBJ1-1; a possible D gene is TRBD1 (5 bases). CDR1 SNHLY and CDR2 FYNNEI come from the germline V gene. Trimming took off 6 bases at V and 6 bases at J, with 14 bases between the two ends. The CDR3 contains 13 residues. The CDR3 DNA follows: TGTGCCAGCAGAACAGGACAACGATCTGAAGCTTTCTTT. It translates to CASRTGQRSEAFF.

V usage is TRBV6-6 and J usage is TRBJ1-6; 11 bases agree with TRBD1. The ends lost 6 bases at V and 3 bases at J; junction bases unmatched: 4. CDR3 size: 16 residues. Germline CDR1 and CDR2: MNHNY and SVGAGI (reference sequence). In DNA form, the CDR3 reads TGTGCCAGCAGGAGGACAGGGGGCATCTATAATTCACCCCTCCACTTT. It yields the protein CASRRTGGIYNSPLHF.

This chain connects TRBV9 to TRBJ1-4; 7 nucleotides align to TRBD1. CDR1 and CDR2 from the germline V gene are SGDLS and YYNGEE. This CDR3 is 14 amino acids long. V lost 4 bases, J lost 8 bases, and 8 bases stayed unmatched. This chain's CDR3 is CASSLDRAGEKLFF. In nucleotides, the CDR3 is TGTGCCAGCAGCCTTGACAGGGCGGGGGAAAAACTGTTTTTT.

This chain connects TRBV7-9 to TRBJ2-5; the match to TRBD1 covers 9 bases. The DNA end is a closer match to TRBJ2-7, so the J assignment may be wrong. This CDR3 is 14 amino acids long. Germline CDR1 reads SEHNR; CDR2 reads FQNEAQ (reference sequence). CDR3 loop: CASSLVGQGYEQYF. Written as DNA, the CDR3 is TGTGCCAGCAGCTTAGTGGGACAGGGCTACGAGCAGTACTTC.

This chain connects TRBV30 to TRBJ1-1; 10 bases map to TRBD1. This CDR3 is built from 14 residues. Trimming at V came to 2 bases and at J to 5 bases, leaving 5 bases not matched to a gene. From germline, CDR1 is GTSNPN and CDR2 SVGIG (reference sequence). The CDR3 loop reads CAWSSGQGWTEAFF. The CDR3 coding sequence is TGTGCCTGGAGTTCGGGACAGGGGTGGACTGAAGCTTTCTTT.

The chain uses TRBV19 and TRBJ2-7, with D maybe TRBD1 (6 bases). The CDR3 runs to 13 residues. The germline CDR1 and CDR2 sequences are LNHDA and SQIVND (reference sequence). V dropped 4 bases and J dropped 6 bases, with 13 bases sitting between them. CDR3 loop: CASSKGPGAEQYF. CDR3 DNA sequence: TGTGCCAGTAGTAAAGGACCAGGGGCCGAGCAGTACTTC.

The chain links TRBV7-2 to TRBJ2-3; the D gene is possibly TRBD1 (5 bases). V was clipped by 5 bases and J by 2 bases, with 11 bases between them. The CDR3 contains 14 residues. In germline, CDR1 is SGHTA, CDR2 FQGNSA. CDR3 nucleotides: TGTGCCAGCAGCGTTCAGGGAAACACAGATACGCAGTATTTT. Its protein product is CASSVQGNTDTQYF.

This sequence joins TRBV30 and TRBJ2-7, with D unresolved. V lost 4 bases, J lost 2 bases, and 6 bases lay in between. The CDR3 runs 11 residues. Per germline, CDR1 GTSNPN and CDR2 SVGIG (reference sequence). The CDR3 DNA follows: TGTGCCTGGACTGGAGCCTACGAGCAGTACTTC. Its protein product is CAWTGAYEQYF.

This rearrangement joins TRBV4-2 to TRBJ2-5; 7 bases map to TRBD2. Per the germline V gene, CDR1 is LGHNA and CDR2 is YNFKEQ. After removal of 4 bases from V and 1 base from J, the junction contained 18 bases not matched to a gene. This CDR3 has 19 amino acids. Written as DNA, the CDR3 is TGTGCCAGCAGCCCCCTCGTGTCGGGCGGGAGTACGGTCCAAGAGACCCAGTACTTC. Protein: CASSPLVSGGSTVQETQYF.

The genes are TRBV6-6 and TRBJ1-2; D is ambiguous. Per germline, CDR1 MNHNY and CDR2 SVGAGI (reference sequence). V was pared by 2 bases and J by 5 bases, with 15 bases between. The CDR3 sequence is 15 residues long. CDR3 bases: TGTGCCAGCAGTTACAATGACCTAGCGGGGTATGGCTACACCTTC. It encodes CASSYNDLAGYGYTF.

V gene TRBV11-2 combines with J gene TRBJ2-7, with D possibly being TRBD2 (5 bases). The CDR3 consists of 15 residues. Trimming left V 0 bases short and J 3 bases short, with 12 bases between. Germline V gene sequence: CDR1 SGHAT, CDR2 FQNNGV. DNA for the CDR3: TGTGCCAGCAGCTTAGATAGCGACTCCATCTACGAGCAGTACTTC. It specifies CASSLDSDSIYEQYF.